This T cell receptor (beta chain) was recovered during a study of blood T cell repertoires in COVID-19. Sequencing was performed with immunoSEQ multiplex PCR; in TCRdb, only in-frame clones are kept and a portion is missing. The table lists roughly 340,000 clones, around 92% of them singletons, with around 3% in the top ten. Trimming cost V 1 base and J 6 bases, with 10 bases left between them. Looked up from germline, CDR1 is SNHLY and CDR2 is FYNNEI. The CDR3 loop spans 14 amino acids. The TCR originated in a woman aged 25 to 45 with COVID-19, enrolled during active disease. Sequencing used peripheral blood. The chain joins TRBV2 to TRBJ1-5, with D perhaps matching TRBD1 (6 bases). The DNA for the CDR3 is TGTGCCAGCAGTGAAGACAGGGAAGTTCAGCCCCAGCATTTT. It yields the protein CASSEDREVQPQHF.